Below are 30 T cell receptor beta chains sequenced from a single sample in a study of beta chain features in type 1 diabetes. The study, taken as a whole, reports: People with Type 1 diabetes carried modestly yet significantly shorter TCRB CDR3s in all four CD4+ subsets.

These receptors' targets are unknown. The study reverse transcribed the entire isolated RNA, so it sequenced expressed TCRB transcripts. TCRdb's table, derived via immunoSEQ multiplex PCR, lists solely in-frame clones and lacks some. The top ten hold over 0.015% of the sample, which has more than 250,000 clones, roughly an eighth seen once. The sequenced material came from naive CD4+ T cells from blood. The receptors were gathered from a man aged 25-40 years with type 1 diabetes.

This clone turned up a few times. The V call is TRBV7-3, the J call TRBJ2-1, with TRBD2 as a possible D gene (5 bases). Germline V gives CDR1 SGHTA, CDR2 FQGTGA. V lost 5 bases, J lost 2 bases, and 7 bases lay in between. The CDR3 totals 13 residues. The CDR3 bases are TGTGCCAGCAGCCCCGGGACCTACAATGAGCAGTTCTTC. Protein sequence: CASSPGTYNEQFF.

In its sample, this clone was seen a few times. Other nucleotide sequences from this sample produce the same CDR3. This chain links TRBV7-2 with TRBJ2-7; 9 bases align to TRBD1. V shed 4 bases and J 1 base; nucleotides not matched to a gene: 2. Germline CDR1 reads SGHTA; CDR2 reads FQGNSA. CDR3 size: 14 residues. The CDR3 DNA sequence: TGTGCCAGCAGCTCCGGGACAGGGTCCTACGAGCAGTACTTC. Translation: CASSSGTGSYEQYF.

This clone has only a few counts. The chain has TRBV30 and TRBJ1-5; TRBD1 is a possible D gene (5 bases). Trimming pared 2 bases from V and 6 bases from J, leaving 14 bases between. Per the germline V gene, CDR1 is GTSNPN and CDR2 is SVGIG (reference sequence). This CDR3 has 14 residues. The CDR3: CAWSSRGFSQPQHF. Here the CDR3 DNA reads TGTGCCTGGAGTTCCCGGGGGTTCAGTCAGCCCCAGCATTTT.

This clone was seen a few times. This chain links TRBV25-1 with TRBJ2-5; 7 nucleotides align to TRBD2. The V segment lost 6 bases and the J segment 5 bases; nucleotides outside the gene matches: 9. The germline CDR1 and CDR2 sequences are MGHDK and SYGVNS. The CDR3 loop spans 14 amino acids. CDR3 nucleotide sequence: TGTGCCAGCAGATATAGCGGGTCAGGGGAGACCCAGTACTTC. Protein: CASRYSGSGETQYF.

Details on this clone: The identical CDR3 is also encoded by other nucleotide sequences in the sample. This chain uses TRBV28 with TRBJ2-1; D possibly corresponds to TRBD2 (6 bases). The CDR3 totals 15 residues. Germline V gene lookup returns CDR1 MDHEN and CDR2 SYDVKM. Trimming removed 2 bases from V and 0 bases from J, with 8 bases in between. CDR3 protein: CASSLGGVSYNEQFF. Written as DNA, the CDR3 is TGTGCCAGCAGTTTAGGAGGGGTCTCCTACAATGAGCAGTTCTTC. Full variable domain (remainder filled in from reference TRBV28 and TRBJ2-1): DVKVTQSSRYLVKRTGEKVFLECVQDMDHENMFWYRQDPGLGLRLIYFSYDVKMKEKGDIPEGYSVSREKKERFSLILESASTNQTSMYLCASSLGGVSYNEQFFGPGTRLTVL.

The chain is built from TRBV5-1 and TRBJ2-1, with TRBD2 matching 7 bases. There are 14 residues in the CDR3. The V segment lost 3 bases and the J segment 6 bases; nucleotides outside the gene matches: 6. Germline V gene sequence: CDR1 SGHRS, CDR2 YFSETQ. The CDR3 spells CASSSGGIINEQFF. Here the CDR3 DNA reads TGCGCCAGCAGCTCGGGGGGTATCATCAATGAGCAGTTCTTC.

This clone occurred a few times. V gene TRBV13 combines with J gene TRBJ2-7; a possible D gene is TRBD1 (5 bases). V lost 5 bases to trimming and J lost 0 bases, with 17 bases between them. Per the germline V gene, CDR1 is PRHDT and CDR2 is FYEKMQ (reference sequence). This CDR3 contains 16 residues. In DNA form, the CDR3 reads TGTGCCAGCAGCCCCGGCAGGGAAAGATACTCCTACGAGCAGTACTTC. It yields the protein CASSPGRERYSYEQYF.

Of note for this clone: The sample holds other DNA sequences that translate to the same CDR3. This sequence joins TRBV7-2 and TRBJ2-5; possibly TRBD1 for D (6 bases). The CDR3 runs 14 residues. Germline CDR1 reads SGHTA; CDR2 reads FQGNSA. V was cut by 6 bases and J by 2 bases, with 13 bases left in between. DNA of the CDR3: TGTGCCAGCAGTTTAAGACAGGCGCAAGAGACCCAGTACTTC. This codes for CASSLRQAQETQYF.

This chain links TRBV10-3 with TRBJ1-2, with 7 bases matching TRBD1. CDR1 is ENHRY and CDR2 is SYGVKD in the germline V gene. CDR3 length: 13 residues. Unmatched junction bases numbered 5, after V lost 4 bases and J lost 6 bases. The CDR3 DNA is TGTGCCATCAGTGCCGGGACAGAGGATGGCTACACCTTC. Encoded protein: CAISAGTEDGYTF.

This clone came up a few times. This chain connects TRBV5-1 to TRBJ1-2, with 7 bases that match TRBD1. This CDR3 has 15 amino acids. V shed 0 bases, J shed 5 bases, and the junction held 7 bases outside the gene matches. Looked up from germline, CDR1 is SGHRS and CDR2 is YFSETQ. The CDR3, as DNA: TGCGCCAGCAGCTTGGAGAACAGGGGTTCGTATGGCTACACCTTC. As protein: CASSLENRGSYGYTF.

The chain employs TRBV6-1 and TRBJ2-7; maybe TRBD1 (6 bases). The CDR3 totals 15 residues. V dropped 6 bases and J dropped 0 bases, with 15 bases sitting between them. The germline CDR1 and CDR2 sequences are MNHNS and SASEGT. CDR3 sequence reads: CASSVLTGSSYEQYF. For the CDR3, the DNA is TGTGCCAGCAGCGTACTCACAGGGAGCTCCTACGAGCAGTACTTC.

The rearrangement joins TRBV7-3 to TRBJ2-2; 9 bases map to TRBD1. Germline V CDR1 and CDR2: SGHTA, FQGTGA. This CDR3 comprises 17 residues. V dropped 1 base and J dropped 5; count of bases not matched to a gene: 8. CDR3 nucleotides: TGTGCCAGCAGCTTAATCGAGGGACAGGGTTGGACCGGGGAGCTGTTTTTT. Translated: CASSLIEGQGWTGELFF. The complete variable domain, with remaining parts taken from reference TRBV7-3 and TRBJ2-2, reads GAGVSQTPSNKVTEKGKYVELRCDPISGHTALYWYRQSLGQGPEFLIYFQGTGAADDSGLPNDRFFAVRPEGSVSTLKIQRTERGDSAVYLCASSLIEGQGWTGELFFGEGSRLTVL.

This clone showed up just a few times. The chain recombines TRBV6-1 with TRBJ1-5; no definite D call. The CDR3 consists of 13 residues. Germline V lookup: CDR1 MNHNS, CDR2 SASEGT. V was cut by 5 bases and J by 0 bases, with 5 bases left in between. This CDR3 is CASSFYSNQPQHF. In nucleotides, the CDR3 is TGTGCCAGCAGTTTCTATAGCAATCAGCCCCAGCATTTT.

The chain links TRBV7-6 to TRBJ1-5, with 11 bases fitting TRBD1. V trimming: 3 bases; J trimming: 1 base; junction bases outside the gene matches: 11. The V gene's germline CDR1 is SGHVS and CDR2 FNYEAQ. This CDR3 has 19 amino acids. The CDR3 here is CASSLAPGQGVGSNQPQHF. The CDR3 DNA follows: TGTGCCAGCAGCTTGGCACCGGGACAGGGGGTTGGGAGCAATCAGCCCCAGCATTTT.

The chain has TRBV4-2 and TRBJ1-3, with D possibly being TRBD1 (5 bases). The V end was cut by 0 bases, the J end by 4 bases, with 13 bases between. This CDR3 is 16 amino acids long. Germline-derived CDR1 and CDR2 are LGHNA and YNFKEQ. CDR3 protein: CASSQEVGRVGNTIYF. For the CDR3, the DNA is TGTGCCAGCAGCCAAGAAGTCGGCAGGGTCGGAAACACCATATATTTT.

This chain links TRBV6-6 with TRBJ2-7; a weak D match, TRBD1 (6 bases). CDR1 and CDR2 (germline): MNHNY, SVGAGI (reference sequence). There are 14 residues in the CDR3. V lost 6 bases to trimming and J lost 4 bases, with 16 bases between them. The CDR3 sequence is CASRAVGAPYEQYF. CDR3 nucleotide sequence: TGTGCCAGCAGAGCGGTGGGGGCGCCTTACGAGCAGTACTTC.

This clone was detected only a few times. V and J are TRBV5-1 and TRBJ2-1, with TRBD2 matching 10 bases. Germline lookup yields CDR1 SGHRS and CDR2 YFSETQ. The CDR3 sequence is 16 residues long. V lost 0 bases, J lost 4 bases, and 4 bases stayed unmatched. This CDR3 is CASSLGASGSYNEQFF. CDR3 in DNA: TGCGCCAGCAGCTTGGGGGCTAGCGGGAGTTACAATGAGCAGTTCTTC.

This chain uses TRBV6-1 with TRBJ1-3; D uncertain. Germline CDR1 is MNHNS and CDR2 is SASEGT. Trimming took off 0 bases at V and 4 bases at J, with 4 bases between the two ends. This CDR3 contains 13 residues. The CDR3 DNA reads as TGTGCCAGCAGTGAAGCACAGGGAAACACCATATATTTT. Its protein product is CASSEAQGNTIYF.

The chain links TRBV4-3 to TRBJ2-7, with a tentative D call TRBD2 (6 bases). The V gene lost 2 bases and the J gene lost 5 bases, with 16 bases spanning the gap. This CDR3 has 15 amino acids. From germline, CDR1 is LGHNA and CDR2 YSLEER. In DNA form, the CDR3 reads TGCGCCAGCAGCCAAACTAGCCGGACCGCCCACGAGCAGTACTTC. It codes for CASSQTSRTAHEQYF.

V and J are TRBV14 and TRBJ2-2; maybe TRBD2 (6 bases). This CDR3 has 15 amino acids. In germline, CDR1 is SGHDN, CDR2 FVKESK. V lost 3 bases and J lost 4, with 12 bases in between. CDR3: CASSHTGVPTGELFF. The CDR3 nucleotides are TGTGCCAGCAGCCATACGGGAGTCCCCACCGGGGAGCTGTTTTTT.

In this sample, this clone turned up a few times. The chain uses TRBV5-1 and TRBJ2-1; 9 bases align to TRBD1. The CDR3 contains 18 residues. Germline trimming cut 0 bases from V and 1 base from J; bases unmatched to any gene: 8. Looked up from germline, CDR1 is SGHRS and CDR2 is YFSETQ. CDR3 bases: TGCGCCAGCAGCTTGGGACCTCCGACAGGGGGATCCTACAATGAGCAGTTCTTC. This translates into CASSLGPPTGGSYNEQFF.

Note on this clone: Compared with germline, one end of the junction differs, possibly owing to a read error. The chain combines TRBV20-1 with TRBJ2-7; D may be TRBD2 (5 bases). Germline loops: CDR1 DFQATT, CDR2 SNEGSKA (reference sequence). The CDR3 extends over 11 amino acids. CDR3 amino acids: CSARDPGEQYF. Written as DNA, the CDR3 is TGCAGTGCTCGAGACCCGGGGGAGCAGTACTTC.

This clone was seen more than once but under ten times. The rearrangement links TRBV28 to TRBJ2-5, with D possibly being TRBD2 (5 bases). The germline CDR1 and CDR2 sequences are MDHEN and SYDVKM. This CDR3 has 13 amino acids. Trimming left V 10 bases short and J 5 bases short, with 17 bases between. The CDR3 DNA follows: TGTGCCATTTTAGACTCCCGAGGGGAGACCCAGTACTTC. Translated, it gives CAILDSRGETQYF.

A single count supports this clone. The chain links TRBV7-8 to TRBJ1-2, with D possibly matching TRBD1 (5 bases). Germline lookup yields CDR1 SGHVS and CDR2 FQNEAQ. Trimming pared 1 base from V and 4 bases from J, leaving 13 bases between. The CDR3 runs 15 residues. CDR3 nucleotide sequence: TGTGCCAGCAGCTTAGGGGGGGGAGGCCTCTATGGCTACACCTTC. This gives the protein CASSLGGGGLYGYTF.

This clone has only a few counts. This chain connects TRBV14 to TRBJ1-1, with D unresolved. The CDR3 covers 13 residues. CDR1 and CDR2 (germline): SGHDN, FVKESK. Trimming removed 3 bases at V and 0 bases at J, with 5 bases between. CDR3 in amino acids: CASSQDLNTEAFF. The DNA of the CDR3 is TGTGCCAGCAGCCAGGACTTGAACACTGAAGCTTTCTTT. The full variable domain, rest sourced from reference TRBV14 and TRBJ1-1, is EAGVTQFPSHSVIEKGQTVTLRCDPISGHDNLYWYRRVMGKEIKFLLHFVKESKQDESGMPNNRFLAERTGGTYSTLKVQPAELEDSGVYFCASSQDLNTEAFFGQGTRLTVV.

This clone was seen more than once but under ten times. V and J are TRBV9 and TRBJ1-1; TRBD1 is a possible D gene (5 bases). The CDR3 runs to 15 residues. The V gene lost 3 bases and the J gene lost 4 bases, with 16 bases spanning the gap. Per germline, CDR1 SGDLS and CDR2 YYNGEE. CDR3 nucleotides: TGTGCCAGCAGCGGATACCCCAGGGCCGGCACTGAAGCTTTCTTT. Translating it yields CASSGYPRAGTEAFF.

The chain combines TRBV15 with TRBJ1-2; unclear D gene. V lost 0 bases and J 7 bases, leaving 15 bases between the germline ends. The CDR3 is 15 amino acids. The germline V gene has CDR1 LNHNV and CDR2 YYDKDF (reference sequence). This CDR3 reads CATSRDRGYIPGYTF. The CDR3 DNA follows: TGTGCCACCAGCAGAGATCGAGGGTACATACCTGGCTACACCTTC.

CDR3 in amino acids: CASSFQREGSYEQYF. The DNA of the CDR3 is TGTGCCAGCAGCTTCCAGCGGGAGGGCTCCTACGAGCAGTACTTC. This rearrangement joins TRBV7-2 to TRBJ2-7; 10 nucleotides match TRBD2. The germline gives CDR1 SGHTA, CDR2 FQGNSA. The CDR3 runs 15 residues. V dropped 3 bases and J dropped 0; count of bases not matched to a gene: 2.

This clone was seen more than once but under ten times. V and J are TRBV2 and TRBJ2-4; D perhaps matches TRBD2 (5 bases). V was shortened by 3 bases and J by 6 bases, with 12 bases between the two germline ends. Germline V CDR1 and CDR2: SNHLY, FYNNEI. The CDR3 runs 14 residues. The CDR3 protein is CASSEEATLNIQYF. The CDR3 DNA follows: TGTGCCAGCAGTGAGGAGGCGACCCTAAACATTCAGTACTTC.

A few counts support this clone. CDR3 protein: CASSLTGPRDTQYF. CDR3 sequence (DNA): TGTGCCAGCAGCTTAACAGGGCCTCGCGATACGCAGTATTTT. The gene calls are TRBV7-2 and TRBJ2-3, with D perhaps TRBD1 (6 bases). V was cut by 2 bases and J by 6 bases, with 12 bases left in between. This CDR3 is built from 14 residues. Germline assignment: CDR1 SGHTA and CDR2 FQGNSA.